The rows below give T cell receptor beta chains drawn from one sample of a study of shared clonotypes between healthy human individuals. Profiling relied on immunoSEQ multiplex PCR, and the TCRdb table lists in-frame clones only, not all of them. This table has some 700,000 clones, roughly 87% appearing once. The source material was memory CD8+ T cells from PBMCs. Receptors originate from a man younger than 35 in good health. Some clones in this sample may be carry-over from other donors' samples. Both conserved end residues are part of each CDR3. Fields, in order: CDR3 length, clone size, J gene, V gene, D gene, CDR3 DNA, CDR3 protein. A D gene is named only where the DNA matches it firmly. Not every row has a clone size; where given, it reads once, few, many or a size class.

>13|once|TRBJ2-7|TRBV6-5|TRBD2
TGTGCCAGCAGTGGGAGGGTCTCTACCGAGCAGTACTTC
CASSGRVSTEQYF
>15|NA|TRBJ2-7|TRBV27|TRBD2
TGTGCCAGCAGTTTGCTGGCGGGAGGAGCGGGGGAGCAGTACTTC
CASSLLAGGAGEQYF
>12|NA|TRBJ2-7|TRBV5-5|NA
TGTGCCAGCAGCTTAACTTCCCACGAGCAGTACTTC
CASSLTSHEQYF
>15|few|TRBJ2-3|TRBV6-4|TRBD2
TGTGCCAGCAGTGCTTTAGCGGGGACCACAGATACGCAGTATTTT
CASSALAGTTDTQYF
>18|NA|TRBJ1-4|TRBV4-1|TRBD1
TGCGCCAGCAGCCAAGGGAGGGACAGGGGAGGATCTAATGAAAAACTGTTTTTT
CASSQGRDRGGSNEKLFF
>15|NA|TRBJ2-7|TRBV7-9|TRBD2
TGTGCCAGCAGCTTACTAGCGGGAGACCTCTACGAGCAGTACTTC
CASSLLAGDLYEQYF
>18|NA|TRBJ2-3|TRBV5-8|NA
TGTGCCAGCAGCTCCTACATAATGACAGAGACTAGCACAGATACGCAGTATTTT
CASSSYIMTETSTDTQYF
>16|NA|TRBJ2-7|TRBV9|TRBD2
TGTGCCAGCAGCGTAGGGCTAGCGGAGGGAGGGTACGAGCAGTACTTC
CASSVGLAEGGYEQYF
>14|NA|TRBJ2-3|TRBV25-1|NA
TGTGCCAGCAGTGAGGGGTCGGCTAGCTATACGCAGTATTTT
CASSEGSASYTQYF
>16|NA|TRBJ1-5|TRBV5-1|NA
TGCGCCAGCAGCTTGGAGCCCGACCAGGGAGGACAGCCCCAGCATTTT
CASSLEPDQGGQPQHF
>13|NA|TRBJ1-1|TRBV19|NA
TGTGCCAGTGACCCGGGGCCGAACACTGAAGCTTTCTTT
CASDPGPNTEAFF
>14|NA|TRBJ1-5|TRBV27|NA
TGTGCCAGCAGTCCGGGCGGGAATCTGCAGCCCCAGCATTTT
CASSPGGNLQPQHF
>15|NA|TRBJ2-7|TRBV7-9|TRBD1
TGTGCCAGCAGCTTCCGGACAGGGGTGGGGTACGAGCAGTACTTC
CASSFRTGVGYEQYF
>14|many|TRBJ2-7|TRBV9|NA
TGTGCCAGCAGCGTAGGACTGAGCTCCTACGAGCAGTACTTC
CASSVGLSSYEQYF
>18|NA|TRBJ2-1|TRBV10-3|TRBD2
TGTGCCATCAGTGATCGACTAGCGGGAGGCGCCTCCTACAATGAGCAGTTCTTC
CAISDRLAGGASYNEQFF
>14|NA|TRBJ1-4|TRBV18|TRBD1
TGTGCCAGCTCGTGGGACAGGGTGGAAGAAAAACTGTTTTTT
CASSWDRVEEKLFF
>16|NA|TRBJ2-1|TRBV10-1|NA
TGCGCCAGCAGTGAGTCTGGGTGGACGGATTACAATGAGCAGTTCTTC
CASSESGWTDYNEQFF
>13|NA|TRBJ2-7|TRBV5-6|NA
TGTGCCAGCAGCCTCGGGACAAAGTACGAGCAGTACTTC
CASSLGTKYEQYF